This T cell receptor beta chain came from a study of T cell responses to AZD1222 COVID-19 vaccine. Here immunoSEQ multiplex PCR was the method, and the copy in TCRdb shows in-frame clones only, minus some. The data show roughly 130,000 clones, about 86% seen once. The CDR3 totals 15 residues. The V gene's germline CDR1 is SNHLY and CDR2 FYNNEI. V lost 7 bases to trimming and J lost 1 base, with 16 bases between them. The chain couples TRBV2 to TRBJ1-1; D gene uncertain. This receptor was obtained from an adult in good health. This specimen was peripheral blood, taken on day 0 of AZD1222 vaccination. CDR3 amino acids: CASTQSGVRNTEAFF. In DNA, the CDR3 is TGTGCCAGCACCCAATCCGGGGTCAGGAACACTGAAGCTTTCTTT. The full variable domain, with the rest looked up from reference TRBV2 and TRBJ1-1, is EPEVTQTPSHQVTQMGQEVILRCVPISNHLYFYWYRQILGQKVEFLVSFYNNEISEKSEIFDDQFSVERPDGSNFTLKIRSTKLEDSAMYFCASTQSGVRNTEAFFGQGTRLTVV.